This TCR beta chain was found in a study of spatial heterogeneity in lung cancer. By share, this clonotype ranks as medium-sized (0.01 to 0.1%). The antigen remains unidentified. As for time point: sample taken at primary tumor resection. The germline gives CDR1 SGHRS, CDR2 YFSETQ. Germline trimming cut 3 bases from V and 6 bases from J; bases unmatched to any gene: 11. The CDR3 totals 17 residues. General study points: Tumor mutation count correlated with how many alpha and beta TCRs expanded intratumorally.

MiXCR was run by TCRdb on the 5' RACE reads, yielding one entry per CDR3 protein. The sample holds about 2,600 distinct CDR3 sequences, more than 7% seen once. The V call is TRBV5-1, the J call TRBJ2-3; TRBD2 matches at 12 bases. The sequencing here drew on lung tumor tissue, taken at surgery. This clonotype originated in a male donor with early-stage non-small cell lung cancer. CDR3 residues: CASSSGGVGLAGDTQYF. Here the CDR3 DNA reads TGCGCCAGCAGCTCGGGCGGAGTCGGACTAGCGGGGGATACGCAGTATTTT.